These T cell receptor beta chains were read from a single sample in a study of cytomegalovirus exposure and HLA in healthy donors. The method was immunoSEQ multiplex PCR; TCRdb's version includes in-frame clones alone and lacks a portion of them. This table holds about 58,000 clones, around nine tenths found once. Source material: PBMCs. The receptors were gathered from a young man in good health and CMV-seronegative. Both conserved end residues are part of each CDR3.

J gene,V gene,CDR3 protein
TRBJ2-3,TRBV6-4,CASSGGGRSTDTQYF
TRBJ2-1,TRBV11-3,CASSLAASYNEQFF
TRBJ1-4,TRBV6-1,CASSARTGGGDEKLFF
TRBJ2-7,TRBV28,CASSLGQGFAAGGPQPGVSFEQYF
TRBJ2-4,TRBV4-3,CASSQDLASGSSYF
TRBJ2-6,TRBV5-8,CASSLGYSGANVLTF
TRBJ2-3,TRBV28,CASSSLGGERTTDTQYF
TRBJ1-1,TRBV28,CASSLAPRGKVGEAFF
TRBJ2-4,TRBV18,CASSPPSPSLNIQYF
TRBJ1-4,TRBV5-6,CASSTGKAEEKLFF
TRBJ2-3,TRBV7-9,CASRQRGGVSADTQYF
TRBJ2-7,TRBV7-9,CASSLGSGTGRSEQYF
TRBJ2-5,TRBV6-6,CASRAGSAGLRETQYF
TRBJ1-1,TRBV28,CASRMGQGREAFF
TRBJ2-1,TRBV7-9,CASSLSNEQFF
TRBJ2-7,TRBV6-1,CASKYRGMGVEQYF
TRBJ1-3,TRBV6-1,CASSEGGRNTIYF
TRBJ2-5,TRBV29-1,CSVGDSLSQETQYF
TRBJ2-7,TRBV11-2,CASSLGVPYEQYF
TRBJ2-7,TRBV11-2,CASSFTLVSSIVEQYF
TRBJ2-3,TRBV30,CAWSVAGNTQYF
TRBJ2-7,TRBV2,CASSEAAAGGNEQYF
TRBJ2-7,TRBV27,CASSFVSSEF
TRBJ1-4,TRBV6-1,CASNSRDRVEKLFF
TRBJ1-5,TRBV9,CASSDRPEADASGGQPQHF
TRBJ2-4,TRBV14,CASSLGGRKKNIQYF
TRBJ2-1,TRBV10-3,CAISERLALEQFF
TRBJ1-5,TRBV27,CASSPRGQGRNQPQHF
TRBJ1-1,TRBV19,CASSPTLQGVAFF
TRBJ2-5,TRBV5-6,CASSLVGFQETQYF
TRBJ1-2,TRBV19,CASSGQGKIPYGYTF
TRBJ2-1,TRBV28,CASSSGALSYNEQFF
TRBJ2-2,TRBV7-6,CASSPSGTSGVGGELFF
TRBJ2-7,TRBV27,CASSPRTSGTYEQYF
TRBJ1-2,TRBV2,CASRGTTGGEESYGYTF
TRBJ2-5,TRBV11-3,CASSFLTGLGQETQYF
TRBJ2-7,TRBV6-5,CASSRTSGGEQYF
TRBJ2-3,TRBV2,CASDRRGATDTQYF